This TCR beta chain appears in the sequencing data of a study of blood T cell repertoires in COVID-19. Turning to the study itself: PBMCs, B-cell-depleted T cells, or T cells were the source of the cDNA or gDNA that made up the material.

This CDR3 spans 13 amino acids. V lost 1 base and J lost 5, with 9 bases in between. Germline CDR1 SGHTA, CDR2 FQGNSA. Data came from immunoSEQ multiplex PCR; TCRdb stores just in-frame clones and leaves some out. Here the sample spans roughly 260,000 clones, around 92% being singletons. The sample holds a few counts of this clone. The chain employs TRBV7-2 and TRBJ2-7; D unclear. The TCR sequence derives from a person aged 18-35 years with COVID-19, enrolled during active disease. The sequenced sample was peripheral blood. This CDR3 is CASSLGQSHEQYF. The CDR3 DNA follows: TGTGCCAGCAGCTTAGGGCAGTCCCACGAGCAGTACTTC.